In its sample, the clone carrying this T cell receptor (beta chain) was seen once. This sample is drawn from a study of blood T cell repertoires in COVID-19. Across the study: From T cells, B-cell-depleted T cells, or PBMCs came the material, which was cDNA or gDNA.

There are 14 residues in the CDR3. Trimming cost V 4 bases and J 6 bases; bases outside gene matches: 5. Per the germline V gene, CDR1 is SGHNT and CDR2 is YENEEA. Under the authors' procedure: Cell counts per sample came from amplifying reference gene primers. Clones were read by immunoSEQ multiplex PCR, and TCRdb kept only the in-frame ones, dropping some. The V and J calls and the clone size are those of that table, but D and trimming were determined from the DNA. The sample holds about 120,000 clones, roughly 85% seen once. What was sequenced was peripheral blood. V and J are TRBV11-3 and TRBJ2-5; TRBD2 agrees at 10 bases. This TCR was recovered from a woman older than 75 with active or convalescent COVID-19. CDR3 in DNA: TGTGCCAGCAGCTCCGGGACTAGCGATCAGACCCAGTACTTC. Its protein product is CASSSGTSDQTQYF. Full variable domain (rest looked up from reference TRBV11-3 and TRBJ2-5): EAGVVQSPRYKIIEKKQPVAFWCNPISGHNTLYWYLQNLGQGPELLIRYENEEAVDDSQLPKDRFSAERLKGVDSTLKIQPAELGDSAVYLCASSSGTSDQTQYFGPGTRLLVL.